The following is a TCR beta chain sequence with its context. This record belongs to a study of blood T cell repertoires in COVID-19. Clones were read by immunoSEQ multiplex PCR, and TCRdb kept only the in-frame ones, dropping some. The sample yields approximately 180,000 clones, over 80% seen once. V was clipped by 5 bases and J by 9 bases, with 16 bases between them. Germline values: CDR1 LNHDA, CDR2 SQIVND (reference sequence). CDR3 length: 14 amino acids. The genes are TRBV19 and TRBJ1-4; D perhaps matches TRBD1 (5 bases). Sample: peripheral blood. The clonotype was recovered from a middle-aged woman with COVID-19, enrolled during active disease. The CDR3 nucleotides read TGTGCCAGTAGTTTTCAGGGCATGGGGAAAAAACTGTTTTTT. Protein sequence: CASSFQGMGKKLFF.